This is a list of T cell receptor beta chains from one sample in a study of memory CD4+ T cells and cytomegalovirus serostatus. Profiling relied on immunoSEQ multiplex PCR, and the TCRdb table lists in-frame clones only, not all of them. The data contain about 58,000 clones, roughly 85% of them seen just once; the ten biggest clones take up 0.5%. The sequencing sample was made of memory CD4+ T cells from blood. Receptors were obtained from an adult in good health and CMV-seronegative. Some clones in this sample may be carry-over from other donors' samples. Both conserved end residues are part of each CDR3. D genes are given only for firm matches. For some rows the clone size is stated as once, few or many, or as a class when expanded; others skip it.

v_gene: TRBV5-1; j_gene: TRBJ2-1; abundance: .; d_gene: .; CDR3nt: TGCGCCAGCAGCTTGGGACTGGGGGCGCGGGGCAATGAGCAGTTCTTC; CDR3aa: CASSLGLGARGNEQFF
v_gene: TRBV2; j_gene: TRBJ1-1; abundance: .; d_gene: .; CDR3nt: TGTGCCAGCAGTGAAGTGGTGCGGGAAGCTTTCTTT; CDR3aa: CASSEVVREAFF
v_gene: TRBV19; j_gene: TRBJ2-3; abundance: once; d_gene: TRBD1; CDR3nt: TGTGCCAGTAGAGGCGGGACAGGGGGCCGTCGTAGCAATCAGCCCCAGTATTTT; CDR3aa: CASRGGTGGRRSNQPQYF
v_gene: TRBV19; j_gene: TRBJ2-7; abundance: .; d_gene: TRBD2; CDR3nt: TGTGCCACCAGAGCGGGAGGGCTAACCTACGAGCAGTACTTC; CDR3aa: CATRAGGLTYEQYF
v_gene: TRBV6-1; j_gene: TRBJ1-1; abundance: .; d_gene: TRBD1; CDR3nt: TGTGCCAGCATTGAAGGACAGGGGGCTTCGGGAACTGAAGCTTTCTTT; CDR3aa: CASIEGQGASGTEAFF
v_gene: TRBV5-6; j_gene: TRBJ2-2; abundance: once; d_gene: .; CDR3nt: TGTGCCAGCAGCCGAAACACCGGGGAGCTGTTTTTT; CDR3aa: CASSRNTGELFF
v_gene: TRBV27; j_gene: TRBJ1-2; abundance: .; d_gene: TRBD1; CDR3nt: TGTGCCAGCAGTCGTCGACAGGGGACGGACTATGGCTACACCTTC; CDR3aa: CASSRRQGTDYGYTF
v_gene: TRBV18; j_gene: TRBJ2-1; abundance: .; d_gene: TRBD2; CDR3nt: TGTGCCAGCTCACCGGGAGTAGCGGGAAGTTACAATGAGCAGTTCTTC; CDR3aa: CASSPGVAGSYNEQFF
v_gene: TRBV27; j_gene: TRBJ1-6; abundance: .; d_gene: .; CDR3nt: TGTGCCACCAGCATTTCGGTTGGAGGTTTTTCACCCCTCCACTTT; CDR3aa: CATSISVGGFSPLHF
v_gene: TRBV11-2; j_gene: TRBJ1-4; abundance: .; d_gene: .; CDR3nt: TGTGCCAGCAGCGAAAATTCTTTGGGGGATAATGAAAAACTGTTTTTT; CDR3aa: CASSENSLGDNEKLFF
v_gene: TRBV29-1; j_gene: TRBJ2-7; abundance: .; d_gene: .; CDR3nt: TGCAGCGTTGAAGAGGGCAGGCCGGGGGCCGAGCAGTACTTC; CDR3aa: CSVEEGRPGAEQYF
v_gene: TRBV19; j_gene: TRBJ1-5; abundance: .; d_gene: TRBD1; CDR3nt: TGTGCCAGTAGTTACAGGCGACAGGGGGATCAGCCCCAGCATTTT; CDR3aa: CASSYRRQGDQPQHF
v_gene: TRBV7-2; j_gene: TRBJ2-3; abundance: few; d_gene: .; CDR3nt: TGTGCCAGCAGCTTAGCGCAGGTAGCTGCGAATACGCAGTATTTT; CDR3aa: CASSLAQVAANTQYF
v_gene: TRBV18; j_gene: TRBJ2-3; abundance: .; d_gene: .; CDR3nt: TGTGCCAGCTCAGTTCGCGCGGGCACAGATACGCAGTATTTT; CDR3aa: CASSVRAGTDTQYF
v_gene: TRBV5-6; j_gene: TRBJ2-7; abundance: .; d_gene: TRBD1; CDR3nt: TGTGCCAGCAGCTGGGGACAGGGATCCCACGAGCAGTACTTC; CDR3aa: CASSWGQGSHEQYF
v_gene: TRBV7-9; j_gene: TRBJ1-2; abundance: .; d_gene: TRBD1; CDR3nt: TGTGCCAGCAGCTTAGACAGGGGCGGGTATGGCTACACCTTC; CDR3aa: CASSLDRGGYGYTF
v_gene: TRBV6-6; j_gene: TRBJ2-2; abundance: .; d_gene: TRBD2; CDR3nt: TGTGCCAGCAGTTACCTGGCGGGAGGCACCGGGGAGCTGTTTTTT; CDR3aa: CASSYLAGGTGELFF
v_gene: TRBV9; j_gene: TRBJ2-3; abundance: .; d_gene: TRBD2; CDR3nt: TGTGCCAGCAGCGTGACTAGCGGTGGAGATACGCAGTATTTT; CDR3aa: CASSVTSGGDTQYF
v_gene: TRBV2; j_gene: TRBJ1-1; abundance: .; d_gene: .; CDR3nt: TGTGCCAGCACGCGACAGGCAATGAACACTGAAGCTTTCTTT; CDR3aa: CASTRQAMNTEAFF
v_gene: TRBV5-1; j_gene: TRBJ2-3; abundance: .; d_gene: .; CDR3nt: TGCGCCAGCAGCTCAGACGGAGAGGCGGTTGATACGCAGTATTTT; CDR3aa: CASSSDGEAVDTQYF
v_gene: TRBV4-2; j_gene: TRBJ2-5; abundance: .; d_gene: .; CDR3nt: TGTGCCAGCAGTCTGGAATTAGGGGAGACCCAGTACTTC; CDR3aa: CASSLELGETQYF
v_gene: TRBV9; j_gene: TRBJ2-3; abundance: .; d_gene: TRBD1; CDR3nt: TGTGCCAGCAGCGTAAAGGACAGGGCAGATACGCAGTATTTT; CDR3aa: CASSVKDRADTQYF
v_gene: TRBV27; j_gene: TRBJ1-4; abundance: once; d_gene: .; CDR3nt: TGTGCCAGCAGTTGGAGGGATGGGGAAAAACTGTTTTTT; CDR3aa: CASSWRDGEKLFF
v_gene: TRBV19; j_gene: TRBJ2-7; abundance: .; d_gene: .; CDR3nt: TGTGCCAGTAGCGGGGACAACTCCTACGAGCAGTACTTC; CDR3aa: CASSGDNSYEQYF
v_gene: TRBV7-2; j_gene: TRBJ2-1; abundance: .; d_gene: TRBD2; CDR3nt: TGTGCCAGCAGCTTAGGCGGGAGAATTGACAATGAGCAGTTCTTC; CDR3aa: CASSLGGRIDNEQFF
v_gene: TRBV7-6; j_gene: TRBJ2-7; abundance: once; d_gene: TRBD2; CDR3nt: TGTGCCAGCAGCTTAGAGTTAGCGGGAGGGGAAGAGCAGTACTTC; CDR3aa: CASSLELAGGEEQYF
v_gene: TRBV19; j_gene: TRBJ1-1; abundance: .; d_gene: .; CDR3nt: TGTGCCAGTAGTATTCGTGAAAGATACACTGAAGCTTTCTTT; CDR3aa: CASSIRERYTEAFF
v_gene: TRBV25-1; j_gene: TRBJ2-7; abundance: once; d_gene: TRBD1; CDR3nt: TGTGCCAGCAGTGACGACCACAGGGGAATGTACGAGCAGTACTTC; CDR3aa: CASSDDHRGMYEQYF
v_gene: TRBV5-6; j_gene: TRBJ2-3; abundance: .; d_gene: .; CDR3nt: TGTGCCAGCAGTCGGGGACGGAGCACAGATACGCAGTATTTT; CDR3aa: CASSRGRSTDTQYF
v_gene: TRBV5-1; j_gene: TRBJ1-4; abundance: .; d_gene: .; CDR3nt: TGCGCCAGCAGTTTGGGGCATACTAATGAAAAACTGTTTTTT; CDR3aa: CASSLGHTNEKLFF
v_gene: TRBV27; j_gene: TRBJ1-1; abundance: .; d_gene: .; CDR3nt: TGTGCCAGCAGTTTTAGGACAATGAACACTGAAGCTTTCTTT; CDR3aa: CASSFRTMNTEAFF
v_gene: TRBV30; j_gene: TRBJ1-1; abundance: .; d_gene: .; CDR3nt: TGTGCCTGGAGCGCTAGAAGGAGGGCTGAAGCTTTCTTT; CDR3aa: CAWSARRRAEAFF
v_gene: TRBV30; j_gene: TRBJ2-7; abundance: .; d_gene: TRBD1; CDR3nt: TGTGCCTGGAACCGGGACAGGGCATCCGAGCAGTACTTC; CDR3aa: CAWNRDRASEQYF
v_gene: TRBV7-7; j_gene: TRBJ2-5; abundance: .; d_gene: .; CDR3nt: TGTGCTAGCAGCTTCAGCGCCGGGGCTCAAGAGACCCAGTACTTC; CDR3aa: CASSFSAGAQETQYF